The next 4 T cell receptor beta chains were all read from a single sample in a study of OX40 agonist ivuxolimab in advanced cancers. Data came from immunoSEQ multiplex PCR; TCRdb stores just in-frame clones and leaves some out. The data show about 59,000 clones, with 75% to 90% seen just once and roughly 2% held by the top ten. Sequencing used CD4+ or CD8+ T cells sorted from blood, obtained in a trial of the OX40 agonist ivuxolimab. The origin of the receptors is an adult with an advanced solid tumor such as melanoma, head and neck, liver or kidney cancer.

The rearrangement links TRBV4-2 to TRBJ2-5; TRBD2 agrees at 10 bases. Trimming cost V 0 bases and J 7 bases; bases outside gene matches: 11. CDR1 LGHNA and CDR2 YNFKEQ come from the germline V gene. This CDR3 contains 17 residues. The CDR3: CASSQEGSGGAPGTQYF. The CDR3 bases are TGTGCCAGCAGCCAAGAGGGAAGCGGGGGGGCCCCGGGGACCCAGTACTTC.

CDR3 bases: TGTGCCAGCAGTGAACAGTATAGCCGTAATGGGGAGCTGTTTTTT. This codes for CASSEQYSRNGELFF. The J gene is TRBJ2-2, the V gene TRBV6-1; D is unclear. This CDR3 is 15 amino acids long. Germline loops: CDR1 MNHNS, CDR2 SASEGT. V lost 2 bases, J lost 8 bases, and 15 bases lay in between.

The chain links TRBV7-3 to TRBJ1-1; D is unresolved. In germline, CDR1 is SGHTA, CDR2 FQGTGA. The V end lost 2 bases, the J end lost 3 bases, and 10 bases lay between the germline ends. The CDR3 spans 14 residues. Here the CDR3 DNA reads TGTGCCAGCAGCTTAGCAGGATGGGACACTGAAGCTTTCTTT. Its translation is CASSLAGWDTEAFF. The complete variable domain, with remaining parts taken from reference TRBV7-3 and TRBJ1-1, reads GAGVSQTPSNKVTEKGKYVELRCDPISGHTALYWYRQSLGQGPEFLIYFQGTGAADDSGLPNDRFFAVRPEGSVSTLKIQRTERGDSAVYLCASSLAGWDTEAFFGQGTRLTVV.

This clone was picked up a small number of times. V is TRBV10-3 and J is TRBJ1-3, with a tentative D call TRBD1 (6 bases). This CDR3 has 14 residues. V gave up 3 bases and J gave up 4 bases, with 10 bases separating them. The germline V gene has CDR1 ENHRY and CDR2 SYGVKD. Here the CDR3 reads CAISDRTAGNTIYF. DNA of the CDR3: TGTGCCATCAGTGACCGGACAGCCGGAAACACCATATATTTT.